This entry lists 12 T cell receptor beta chains sequenced from one sample in a study of OX40 agonist ivuxolimab in advanced cancers. Assay used: immunoSEQ multiplex PCR; TCRdb lists only in-frame clones, some missing. The sample records about 98,000 clones, roughly 87% being singletons. The sample in question was CD4+ or CD8+ T cells sorted from blood, obtained in a trial of the OX40 agonist ivuxolimab. The source is an adult with an advanced solid tumor such as melanoma, head and neck, liver or kidney cancer.

The count of this clone is one. This chain links TRBV7-3 with TRBJ2-7; TRBD1 agrees at 9 bases. The CDR3 covers 15 residues. Germline CDR1 and CDR2: SGHTA and FQGTGA. Trimming cost V 4 bases and J 3 bases; bases outside gene matches: 7. The CDR3 DNA follows: TGTGCCAGCAGCTCATCATCGGGACAGGGCTACGAGCAGTACTTC. This encodes CASSSSSGQGYEQYF.

The chain employs TRBV27 and TRBJ1-2, with 7 positions matching TRBD1. This CDR3 contains 13 residues. Trimming took 6 bases from V and 8 from J; bases not matched to a gene: 9. The germline CDR1 and CDR2 sequences are MNHEY and SMNVEV (reference sequence). The CDR3 sequence: CASSLGGAQGYTF. As DNA, the CDR3 is TGTGCCAGCAGCCTAGGGGGCGCCCAAGGCTACACCTTC.

The CDR3 sequence: CASSPPARWSTEAFF. The CDR3 nucleotides are TGTGCCAGCAGTCCCCCCGCTCGGTGGAGCACTGAAGCTTTCTTT. V and J are TRBV6-1 and TRBJ1-1; D ambiguous. CDR3 size: 15 residues. Trimming took 5 bases from V and 4 from J, leaving 17 bases between them. CDR1 and CDR2 from the germline V gene are MNHNS and SASEGT.

V gene TRBV2 combines with J gene TRBJ2-2; D gene unclear. The CDR3 is made up of 14 amino acids. Germline V gene lookup returns CDR1 SNHLY and CDR2 FYNNEI. Trimming took off 6 bases at V and 3 bases at J, with 11 bases between the two ends. This chain's CDR3 is CASRWNRDTGELFF. CDR3 DNA sequence: TGTGCCAGCAGGTGGAATCGTGACACCGGGGAGCTGTTTTTT.

J is TRBJ2-7 and V is TRBV7-2; the D gene is possibly TRBD1 (5 bases). The V gene lost 5 bases and the J gene lost 1 base, with 12 bases spanning the gap. Per the germline V gene, CDR1 is SGHTA and CDR2 is FQGNSA. The CDR3 has 14 amino acids. CDR3 coding DNA: TGTGCCAGCAGCGCCAGGGTTTCTTCCTACGAGCAGTACTTC. Protein: CASSARVSSYEQYF.

Points on this clone: The germline gene is not matched at one end of the junction; a read error may be the cause. The CDR3 region is CASKDGNTEAFF. In DNA form, the CDR3 reads TGTGCAAGCAAGGACGGAAACACTGAAGCTTTCTTT. This chain uses TRBV28 with TRBJ1-1; D is undetermined. The CDR3 is made up of 12 amino acids. The germline V gene has CDR1 MDHEN and CDR2 SYDVKM.

This clone has a single count. V usage is TRBV11-2 and J usage is TRBJ2-2, with TRBD1 matching over 7 bases. In germline, CDR1 is SGHAT, CDR2 FQNNGV. The V gene end was trimmed by 4 bases and the J gene end by 6 bases; junction bases not matched to a gene: 8. The CDR3 has 15 amino acids. The CDR3, as DNA: TGTGCCAGCAGCTCTAACAGGGGAAAGGCCGGGGAGCTGTTTTTT. This codes for CASSSNRGKAGELFF.

This chain links TRBV19 with TRBJ2-7; 12 bases are shared with TRBD2. Germline V lookup: CDR1 LNHDA, CDR2 SQIVND (reference sequence). The CDR3 length is 16 residues. The J segment lost 2 bases and the V segment lost 4 bases, leaving 6 bases of the junction unmatched. The chain's CDR3 is CASSTRLAGETYEQYF. Here the CDR3 DNA reads TGTGCCAGTAGTACCAGACTAGCGGGGGAAACCTACGAGCAGTACTTC.

The CDR3 DNA reads TGCAGCGTCCGCAGTGGGGGAAACACCATATATTTT. Translating it yields CSVRSGGNTIYF. The genes are TRBV29-1 and TRBJ1-3; D unclear. CDR3 length: 12 residues. V was cut by 6 bases and J by 4 bases, with 10 bases left in between. CDR1 and CDR2 from the germline V gene are SQVTM and ANQGSEA.

This sequence joins TRBV6-6 and TRBJ2-3; unclear D gene. The length of the CDR3 is 14 residues. V was clipped by 3 bases and J by 0 bases, with 7 bases between them. The germline CDR1 and CDR2 sequences are MNHNY and SVGAGI (reference sequence). Here the CDR3 reads CASSYLRSTDTQYF. For the CDR3, the DNA is TGTGCCAGCAGTTATCTCCGGAGCACAGATACGCAGTATTTT.

The rearrangement links TRBV19 to TRBJ2-3, with TRBD1 identical over 10 bases. Germline V gene lookup returns CDR1 LNHDA and CDR2 SQIVND (reference sequence). The CDR3 is 15 residues long. V was pared by 3 bases and J by 2 bases, with 2 bases of the junction left unmatched. CDR3 DNA: TGTGCCAGTAGTATGGGACAGGGGACCACAGATACGCAGTATTTT. Translating it yields CASSMGQGTTDTQYF. Drawing the rest from reference TRBV19 and TRBJ2-3, the complete variable domain is DGGITQSPKYLFRKEGQNVTLSCEQNLNHDAMYWYRQDPGQGLRLIYYSQIVNDFQKGDIAEGYSVSREKKESFPLTVTSAQKNPTAFYLCASSMGQGTTDTQYFGPGTRLTVL.

The rearrangement joins TRBV11-2 to TRBJ1-2; D remains ambiguous. The length of the CDR3 is 13 residues. Germline lookup yields CDR1 SGHAT and CDR2 FQNNGV. The V end was cut by 3 bases, the J end by 0 bases, with 5 bases between. The CDR3 DNA is TGTGCCAGCAGCTTTGCCTCTAACTATGGCTACACCTTC. Translated, it gives CASSFASNYGYTF. Based on the CDR3 plus reference TRBV11-2 and TRBJ1-2, the full variable domain is EAGVAQSPRYKIIEKRQSVAFWCNPISGHATLYWYQQILGQGPKLLIQFQNNGVVDDSQLPKDRFSAERLKGVDSTLKIQPAKLEDSAVYLCASSFASNYGYTFGSGTRLTVV.